Listed here are 2 T cell receptor beta chains from one sample, sequenced in a study of T-cell memory formation after mild COVID-19. One entry per CDR3 protein, called by TCRdb with MiXCR from the 5' RACE reads. Here the sample spans approximately 250,000 distinct CDR3 sequences, over 15% being singletons. Material: PBMCs or a T cell subset sorted from them (not recorded which). Source of these receptors: a man between 18 and 29 years old who had mild COVID-19 (a few samples of this study predate the infection). Cell type and time point are not known.

The chain uses TRBV12-3 or TRBV12-4 and TRBJ2-3, with 7 bases lining up with TRBD1. The CDR3 sequence is 13 residues long. Trimming cost V 8 bases and J 5 bases; bases outside gene matches: 7. CDR3 nucleotide sequence: TGTGCCAGCCGCACAGGGGTGGTAGATACGCAGTATTTT. It specifies CASRTGVVDTQYF.

A few counts support this clonotype. This chain connects TRBV6-2 or TRBV6-3 to TRBJ2-7, with 7 bases identical to TRBD2. With 5 bases clipped from V and 4 bases from J, the junction kept 2 bases outside the gene matches. Germline CDR1 and CDR2: MNHEY and SVGEGT. This CDR3 contains 12 residues. CDR3 region: CASSRSGYEQYV. The CDR3 DNA follows: TGTGCCAGCAGTCGTAGCGGGTACGAGCAGTACGTC.